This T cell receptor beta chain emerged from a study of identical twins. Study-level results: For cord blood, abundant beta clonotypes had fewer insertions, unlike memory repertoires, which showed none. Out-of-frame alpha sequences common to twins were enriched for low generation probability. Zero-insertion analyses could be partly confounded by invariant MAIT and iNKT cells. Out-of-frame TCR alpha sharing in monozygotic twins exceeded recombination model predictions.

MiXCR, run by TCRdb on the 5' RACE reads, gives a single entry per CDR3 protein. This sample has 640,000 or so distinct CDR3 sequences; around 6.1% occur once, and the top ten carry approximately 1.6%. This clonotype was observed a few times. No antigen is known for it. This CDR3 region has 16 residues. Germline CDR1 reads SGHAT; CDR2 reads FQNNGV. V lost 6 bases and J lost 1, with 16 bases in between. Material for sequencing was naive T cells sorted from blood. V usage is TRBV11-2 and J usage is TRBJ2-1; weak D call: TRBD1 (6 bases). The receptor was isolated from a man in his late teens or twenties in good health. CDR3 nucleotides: TGTGCCAGCAGTCCTCCCTGGGGACATTCCTACAATGAGCAGTTCTTC. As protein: CASSPPWGHSYNEQFF.